The rows below give T cell receptor beta chains drawn from one sample of a study of blood T cell repertoires in COVID-19. The assay was immunoSEQ multiplex PCR, and TCRdb's table has in-frame clones only and misses some. The sample lists around 81,000 clones, roughly 90% occurring once. Specimen: peripheral blood. Receptors were obtained from a man between 70 and 80 years old with acute or convalescent COVID-19. The CDR3 runs from the conserved cysteine through the conserved F or W. A D gene is named only where the DNA matches it firmly. Size tells how often a clone was seen (once, few, many) or the class of an expanded clone, and some rows leave it out.

abundance	len	v_gene	d_gene	j_gene	CDR3aa	CDR3nt
.	15	TRBV9	.	TRBJ2-1	CASSVESSTRQEQFF	TGTGCCAGCAGCGTAGAGAGTTCGACGCGGCAGGAGCAGTTCTTC
.	14	TRBV29-1	.	TRBJ2-7	CSASRTQRSYEQYF	TGCAGCGCGTCAAGGACTCAGAGGAGCTACGAGCAGTACTTC
once	16	TRBV7-2	TRBD2	TRBJ2-1	CASSSTSGGPYNEQFF	TGTGCCAGCAGCTCAACTAGCGGGGGCCCCTACAATGAGCAGTTCTTC
.	16	TRBV5-4	.	TRBJ2-2	CASSLAGGSYTGELFF	TGTGCCAGCAGCTTGGCGGGTGGGTCCTACACCGGGGAGCTGTTTTTT
once	15	TRBV6-2/TRBV6-3	TRBD2	TRBJ2-7	CASSIAGEGSYEQYF	TGTGCCAGCAGTATAGCGGGAGAGGGATCCTACGAGCAGTACTTC
.	15	TRBV30	TRBD1	TRBJ2-4	CALSGGQGVQNIQYF	TGTGCCCTCAGTGGGGGACAGGGGGTCCAAAACATTCAGTACTTC
.	18	TRBV5-1	TRBD1	TRBJ1-2	CASSSAPGQGPANYGYTF	TGCGCCAGCAGCTCCGCACCGGGACAGGGGCCAGCTAACTATGGCTACACCTTC
few	14	TRBV9	TRBD1	TRBJ1-3	CASSKTGNGNTIYF	TGTGCCAGCAGCAAGACAGGGAATGGAAACACCATATATTTT
.	15	TRBV24-1	.	TRBJ2-2	CATEGDQSRTGELFF	TGTGCCACCGAGGGGGACCAGAGTAGAACCGGGGAGCTGTTTTTT
.	16	TRBV2	TRBD1	TRBJ2-1	CASSLYVQGAYNEQFF	TGTGCCAGCAGTCTATATGTCCAGGGGGCCTACAATGAGCAGTTCTTC
once	18	TRBV27	TRBD2	TRBJ2-5	CASSLDGLAGQRQETQYF	TGTGCCAGCAGTTTAGATGGGCTAGCGGGGCAGCGGCAAGAGACCCAGTACTTC
.	14	TRBV7-2	TRBD2	TRBJ2-2	CASSLTGGTGELFF	TGTGCCAGCAGCTTAACGGGGGGCACCGGGGAGCTGTTTTTT
.	12	TRBV6-5	.	TRBJ1-2	CASSVSNYGYTF	TGTGCCAGCAGCGTATCTAACTATGGCTACACCTTC
once	13	TRBV6-2/TRBV6-3	.	TRBJ1-2	CASSPGLLTRYTF	TGTGCCAGCAGCCCGGGACTGCTTACCCGCTACACCTTC
.	17	TRBV24-1	TRBD1	TRBJ2-1	CATSDTPGQGFTDEQFF	TGTGCCACCAGTGATACTCCGGGACAGGGCTTTACTGATGAGCAGTTCTTC
.	13	TRBV10-3	.	TRBJ1-1	CAITGERDTEAFF	TGTGCCATCACCGGGGAAAGGGACACTGAAGCTTTCTTT
.	15	TRBV5-1	TRBD2	TRBJ2-3	CASSARGGLEDTQYF	TGCGCCAGCAGCGCCCGGGGGGGCCTAGAAGATACGCAGTATTTT
.	14	TRBV5-1	TRBD1	TRBJ1-1	CASTPGDRYTEAFF	TGCGCCAGCACTCCGGGGGACAGATACACTGAAGCTTTCTTT
.	13	TRBV29-1	TRBD1	TRBJ2-2	CSVEGQGNGELFF	TGCAGCGTTGAAGGACAGGGGAACGGGGAGCTGTTTTTT
few	13	TRBV3-1/TRBV3-2	TRBD1	TRBJ1-2	CASSLGDSYGYTF	TGTGCCAGCAGCTTAGGGGACAGCTATGGCTACACCTTC
.	15	TRBV28	TRBD1	TRBJ1-5	CASSSTGVGNQPQHF	TGTGCCAGCAGTTCAACAGGGGTGGGTAATCAGCCCCAGCATTTT
.	14	TRBV7-2	.	TRBJ2-7	CASSLVPLFSEQYF	TGTGCCAGCAGCTTAGTCCCCCTTTTTAGCGAGCAGTACTTC
.	14	TRBV5-5	TRBD1	TRBJ2-7	CASNHGTGANEQYF	TGTGCCAGCAATCATGGGACAGGGGCGAACGAGCAGTACTTC
.	14	TRBV6-5	TRBD1	TRBJ1-1	CASSRGQAHTEAFF	TGTGCCAGCAGTCGGGGACAGGCCCACACTGAAGCTTTCTTT
.	13	TRBV12-3/TRBV12-4	.	TRBJ1-5	CASLGGGFQPQHF	TGTGCCAGCCTGGGGGGGGGTTTTCAGCCCCAGCATTTT
few	12	TRBV5-6	TRBD1	TRBJ1-2	CASSLDREGYTF	TGTGCCAGCAGCCTGGACAGGGAGGGCTACACCTTC
.	17	TRBV5-1	TRBD2	TRBJ2-1	CASSLATGGSSYNEQFF	TGCGCCAGCAGCTTGGCCACCGGCGGGAGCTCCTACAATGAGCAGTTCTTC
.	15	TRBV7-8	TRBD1	TRBJ1-4	CASSLGQARGEKLFF	TGTGCCAGCAGCCTAGGACAGGCCAGAGGTGAAAAACTGTTTTTT
.	21	TRBV4-1	TRBD2	TRBJ2-1	CASSQDWGLAGGSSSYNEQFF	TGCGCCAGCAGCCAGGACTGGGGCCTAGCGGGGGGTTCTAGCTCCTACAATGAGCAGTTCTTC
.	12	TRBV2	.	TRBJ2-5	CASSRVQETQYF	TGTGCCAGCAGCCGGGTCCAAGAGACCCAGTACTTC
.	17	TRBV28	TRBD1	TRBJ1-5	CASKKTGVKESNQPQHF	TGTGCCAGCAAAAAGACAGGGGTGAAGGAAAGCAATCAGCCCCAGCATTTT
.	14	TRBV20-1	.	TRBJ1-1	CSASGGGRGTEAFF	TGCAGTGCTAGTGGCGGGGGCCGGGGCACTGAAGCTTTCTTT
.	14	TRBV19	.	TRBJ1-2	CASSTSGQIYGYTF	TGTGCCAGTAGTACGTCGGGACAAATCTATGGCTACACCTTC
few	14	TRBV4-1	.	TRBJ1-3	CASRQMSSGNTIYF	TGCGCCAGCAGGCAAATGAGCTCTGGAAACACCATATATTTT
.	16	TRBV18	.	TRBJ2-6	CASSPTWFSGANVLTF	TGTGCCAGCTCACCGACTTGGTTCTCTGGGGCCAACGTCCTGACTTTC
.	15	TRBV28	.	TRBJ1-1	CASRPGPGRDTEAFF	TGTGCCAGCAGGCCAGGACCCGGCAGGGACACTGAAGCTTTCTTT
once	15	TRBV5-4	TRBD2	TRBJ2-7	CASSSRLAGIYEQYF	TGTGCCAGCAGCTCGCGACTAGCGGGGATCTACGAGCAGTACTTC
.	13	TRBV27	.	TRBJ1-1	CASSPNMNTEAFF	TGTGCCAGCAGTCCCAACATGAACACTGAAGCTTTCTTT
.	14	TRBV7-2	.	TRBJ2-7	CASSPGHQSYEQYF	TGTGCCAGCAGCCCCGGACATCAGTCCTACGAGCAGTACTTC
.	17	TRBV19	TRBD2	TRBJ2-2	CASSMIAGGPDTGELFF	TGTGCCAGTAGTATGATAGCGGGAGGGCCCGACACCGGGGAGCTGTTTTTT
few	14	TRBV28	TRBD1	TRBJ1-2	CASSPTTGRYGYTF	TGTGCCAGCAGCCCGACGACAGGGCGCTATGGCTACACCTTC
.	14	TRBV19	.	TRBJ2-1	CASAGWPKYNEQFF	TGTGCCAGTGCGGGGTGGCCTAAATACAATGAGCAGTTCTTC
once	16	TRBV7-9	TRBD1	TRBJ1-4	CASSLRTGTSNEKLFF	TGTGCCAGCAGCTTAAGGACAGGGACTTCTAATGAAAAACTGTTTTTT
.	15	TRBV6-1	.	TRBJ1-2	CASSDRVGGAYGYTF	TGTGCCAGCAGTGATAGGGTAGGGGGGGCCTATGGCTACACCTTC
.	15	TRBV7-2	.	TRBJ2-3	CASSQGGSVGDTQYF	TGTGCCAGCAGCCAGGGGGGTAGCGTCGGAGATACGCAGTATTTT
.	14	TRBV5-5	.	TRBJ1-1	CASSLHLDYTEAFF	TGTGCCAGCAGCTTGCATTTGGACTACACTGAAGCTTTCTTT
once	13	TRBV11-2	.	TRBJ2-7	CASSLVGVWEQYF	TGTGCCAGCAGCCTAGTGGGAGTTTGGGAGCAGTACTTC
.	14	TRBV5-1	.	TRBJ2-3	CASSLGSKADTQYF	TGCGCCAGCAGCTTAGGGAGCAAGGCAGATACGCAGTATTTT
once	13	TRBV7-9	TRBD1	TRBJ1-6	CASSEQGAAPLHF	TGTGCCAGCAGCGAACAGGGGGCCGCACCCCTCCACTTT
.	15	TRBV7-6	TRBD1	TRBJ2-1	CASSSGTGGFHEQFF	TGTGCCAGCAGCTCCGGGACAGGGGGTTTTCATGAGCAGTTCTTC
.	16	TRBV15	TRBD2	TRBJ2-7	CATSNPSTSGTYEQYF	TGTGCCACCAGCAATCCTTCGACTAGCGGCACCTACGAGCAGTACTTC
few	15	TRBV3-1/TRBV3-2	.	TRBJ1-2	CASSQEGIFGGGYTF	TGTGCCAGCAGCCAAGAAGGGATTTTCGGAGGGGGCTACACCTTC
.	14	TRBV4-3	.	TRBJ2-1	CASSQESVYNEQFF	TGCGCCAGCAGCCAAGAGAGCGTCTACAATGAGCAGTTCTTC
.	14	TRBV5-1	TRBD1	TRBJ2-7	CASSLAGGPYEQYF	TGCGCCAGCAGCTTGGCAGGGGGACCCTACGAGCAGTACTTC
.	15	TRBV5-4	TRBD1	TRBJ1-1	CASSSPGQGGIEAFF	TGTGCCAGCAGCTCTCCGGGACAGGGGGGGATTGAAGCTTTCTTT
.	17	TRBV14	.	TRBJ2-7	CASSQMGTFGGAHEQYF	TGTGCCAGCAGCCAAATGGGGACCTTTGGGGGGGCCCACGAGCAGTACTTC
.	19	TRBV3-1/TRBV3-2	TRBD2	TRBJ2-3	CASSLTGLAGWLGLGTQYF	TGTGCCAGCAGCCTGACGGGACTAGCGGGATGGTTAGGTTTGGGTACGCAGTATTTT
once	15	TRBV29-1	.	TRBJ1-1	CSVARSSLSNTEAFF	TGCAGCGTTGCCAGATCCTCCCTCTCGAACACTGAAGCTTTCTTT
.	14	TRBV5-1	.	TRBJ2-5	CASSLSKREETQYF	TGCGCCAGCAGCTTAAGTAAGAGGGAAGAGACCCAGTACTTC